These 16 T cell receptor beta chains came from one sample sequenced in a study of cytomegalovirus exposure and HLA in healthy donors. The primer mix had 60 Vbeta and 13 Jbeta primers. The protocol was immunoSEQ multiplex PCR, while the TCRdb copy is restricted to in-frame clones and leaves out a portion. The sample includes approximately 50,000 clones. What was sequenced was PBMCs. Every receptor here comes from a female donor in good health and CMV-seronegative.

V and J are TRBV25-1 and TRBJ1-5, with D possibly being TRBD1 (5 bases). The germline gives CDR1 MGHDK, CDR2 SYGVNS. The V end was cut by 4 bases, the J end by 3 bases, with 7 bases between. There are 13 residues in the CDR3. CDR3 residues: CASSGDSNQPQHF. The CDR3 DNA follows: TGTGCCAGCAGTGGGGACTCCAATCAGCCCCAGCATTTT.

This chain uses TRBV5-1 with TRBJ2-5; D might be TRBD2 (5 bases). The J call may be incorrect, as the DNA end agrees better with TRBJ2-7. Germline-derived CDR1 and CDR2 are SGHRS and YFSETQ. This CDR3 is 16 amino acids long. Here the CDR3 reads CASSLASSGPAYEQYF. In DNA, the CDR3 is TGCGCCAGCAGCTTGGCCTCAAGCGGACCGGCCTACGAGCAGTACTTC.

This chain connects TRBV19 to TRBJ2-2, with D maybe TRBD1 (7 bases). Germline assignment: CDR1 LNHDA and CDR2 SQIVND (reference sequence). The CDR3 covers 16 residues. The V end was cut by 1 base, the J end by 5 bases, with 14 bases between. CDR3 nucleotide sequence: TGTGCCAGTAGTATAGTCTCAGGGGGAGGAACCGGGGAGCTGTTTTTT. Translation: CASSIVSGGGTGELFF. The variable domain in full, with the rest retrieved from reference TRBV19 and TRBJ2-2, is DGGITQSPKYLFRKEGQNVTLSCEQNLNHDAMYWYRQDPGQGLRLIYYSQIVNDFQKGDIAEGYSVSREKKESFPLTVTSAQKNPTAFYLCASSIVSGGGTGELFFGEGSRLTVL.

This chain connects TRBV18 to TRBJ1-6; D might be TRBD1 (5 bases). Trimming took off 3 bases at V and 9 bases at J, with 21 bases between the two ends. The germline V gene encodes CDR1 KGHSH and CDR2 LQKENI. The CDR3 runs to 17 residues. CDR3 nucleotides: TGTGCCAGCTCACCTCTCGCCCCAGGGTATCAGGGTTCACCCCTCCACTTT. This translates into CASSPLAPGYQGSPLHF.

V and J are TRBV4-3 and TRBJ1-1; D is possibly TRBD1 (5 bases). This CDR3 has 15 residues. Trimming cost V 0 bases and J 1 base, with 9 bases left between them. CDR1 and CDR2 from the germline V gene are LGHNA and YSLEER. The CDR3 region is CASSQEGGRNTEAFF. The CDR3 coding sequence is TGCGCCAGCAGCCAAGAGGGGGGGAGGAACACTGAAGCTTTCTTT.

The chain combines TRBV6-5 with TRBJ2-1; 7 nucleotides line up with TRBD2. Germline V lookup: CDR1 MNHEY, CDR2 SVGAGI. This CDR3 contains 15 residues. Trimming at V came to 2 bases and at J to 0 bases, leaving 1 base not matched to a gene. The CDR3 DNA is TGTGCCAGCAGTTACGGCGGGAGCTCCTACAATGAGCAGTTCTTC. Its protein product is CASSYGGSSYNEQFF.

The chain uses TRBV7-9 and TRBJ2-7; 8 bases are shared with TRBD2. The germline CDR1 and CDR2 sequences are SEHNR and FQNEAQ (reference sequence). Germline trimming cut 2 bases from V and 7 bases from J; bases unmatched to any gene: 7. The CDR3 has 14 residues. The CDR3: CASSLSAGDGEQYF. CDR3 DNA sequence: TGTGCCAGCAGCTTATCAGCGGGAGACGGTGAGCAGTACTTC. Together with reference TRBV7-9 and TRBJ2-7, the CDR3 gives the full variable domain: DTGVSQNPRHKITKRGQNVTFRCDPISEHNRLYWYRQTLGQGPEFLTYFQNEAQLEKSRLLSDRFSAERPKGSFSTLEIQRTEQGDSAMYLCASSLSAGDGEQYFGPGTRLTVT.

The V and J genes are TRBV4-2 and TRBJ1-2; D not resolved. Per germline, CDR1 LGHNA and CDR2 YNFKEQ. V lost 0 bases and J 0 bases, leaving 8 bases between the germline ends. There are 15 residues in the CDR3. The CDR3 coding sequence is TGTGCCAGCAGCCAAGAAGACACAACTAACTATGGCTACACCTTC. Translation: CASSQEDTTNYGYTF.

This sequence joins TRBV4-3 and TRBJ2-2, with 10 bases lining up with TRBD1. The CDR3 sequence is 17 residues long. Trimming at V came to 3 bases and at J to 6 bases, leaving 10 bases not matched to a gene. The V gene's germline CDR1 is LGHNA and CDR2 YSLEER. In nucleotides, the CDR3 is TGCGCCAGCAGCCAGGGGACTTGGACAGGGGGGGCCGGGGAGCTGTTTTTT. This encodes CASSQGTWTGGAGELFF.

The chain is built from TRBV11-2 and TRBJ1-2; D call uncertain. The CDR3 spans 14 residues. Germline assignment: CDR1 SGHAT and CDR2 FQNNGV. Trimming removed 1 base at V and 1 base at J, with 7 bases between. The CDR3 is CASSLVGSNYGYTF. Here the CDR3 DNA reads TGTGCCAGCAGCTTAGTCGGGAGTAACTATGGCTACACCTTC.

The CDR3 coding sequence is TGTGCCACCAGCACTACAGGGAACACTGAAGCTTTCTTT. This translates into CATSTTGNTEAFF. V usage is TRBV15 and J usage is TRBJ1-1; tentative D call: TRBD1 (5 bases). In germline, CDR1 is LNHNV, CDR2 YYDKDF (reference sequence). There are 13 residues in the CDR3. Trimming shortened V by 4 bases and J by 1 base, and 7 bases separated the two germline ends. The full variable domain, its missing parts supplied by reference TRBV15 and TRBJ1-1, is DAMVIQNPRYQVTQFGKPVTLSCSQTLNHNVMYWYQQKSSQAPKLLFHYYDKDFNNEADTPDNFQSRRPNTSFCFLDIRSPGLGDTAMYLCATSTTGNTEAFFGQGTRLTVV.

For the CDR3, the DNA is TGTGCCAGCTCACCTCTCTCTGGCAGAAATCAGCCCCAGCATTTT. It codes for CASSPLSGRNQPQHF. J is TRBJ1-5 and V is TRBV18, with D unclear. Germline loops: CDR1 KGHSH, CDR2 LQKENI. CDR3 size: 15 residues. The germline V and J ends were trimmed by 3 bases and 4 bases, with 13 bases remaining between them.

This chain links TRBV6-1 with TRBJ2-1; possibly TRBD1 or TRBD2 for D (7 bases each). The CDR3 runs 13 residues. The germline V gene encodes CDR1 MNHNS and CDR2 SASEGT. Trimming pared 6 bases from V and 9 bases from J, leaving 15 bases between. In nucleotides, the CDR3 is TGTGCCAGCAGGGAACAGGGGAGGGGTGAGCAGTTCTTC. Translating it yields CASREQGRGEQFF.

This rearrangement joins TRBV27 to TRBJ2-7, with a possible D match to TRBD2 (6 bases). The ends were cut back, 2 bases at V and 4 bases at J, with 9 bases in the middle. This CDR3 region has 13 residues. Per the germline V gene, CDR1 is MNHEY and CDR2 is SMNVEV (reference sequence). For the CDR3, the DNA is TGTGCCAGCAGTTTAGAGGCGGGGTACGAGCAGTACTTC. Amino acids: CASSLEAGYEQYF.

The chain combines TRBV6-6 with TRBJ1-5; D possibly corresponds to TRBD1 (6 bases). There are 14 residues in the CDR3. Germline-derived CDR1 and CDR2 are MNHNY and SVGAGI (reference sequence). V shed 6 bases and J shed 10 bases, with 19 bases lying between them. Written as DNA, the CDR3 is TGTGCCAGCAGGGACAGTTCCCTTCTTAAACCCCAGCATTTT. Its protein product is CASRDSSLLKPQHF.

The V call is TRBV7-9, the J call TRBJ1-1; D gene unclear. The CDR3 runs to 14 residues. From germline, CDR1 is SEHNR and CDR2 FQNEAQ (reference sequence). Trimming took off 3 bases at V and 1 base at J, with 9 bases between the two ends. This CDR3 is CASSLAAANTEAFF. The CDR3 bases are TGTGCCAGCAGCTTGGCGGCAGCGAACACTGAAGCTTTCTTT.